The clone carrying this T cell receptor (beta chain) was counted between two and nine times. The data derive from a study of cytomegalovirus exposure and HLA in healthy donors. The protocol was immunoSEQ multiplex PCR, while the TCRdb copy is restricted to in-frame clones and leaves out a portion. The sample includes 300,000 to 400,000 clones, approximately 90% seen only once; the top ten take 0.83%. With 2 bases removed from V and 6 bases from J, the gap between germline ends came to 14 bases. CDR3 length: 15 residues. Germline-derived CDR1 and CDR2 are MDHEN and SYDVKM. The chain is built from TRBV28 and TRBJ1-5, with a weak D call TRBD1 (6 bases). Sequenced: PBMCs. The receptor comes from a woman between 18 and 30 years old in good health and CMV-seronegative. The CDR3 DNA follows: TGTGCCAGCAGTTTAGCCCACAGGGTATCTCAGCCCCAGCATTTT. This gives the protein CASSLAHRVSQPQHF. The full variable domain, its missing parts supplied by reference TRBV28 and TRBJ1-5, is DVKVTQSSRYLVKRTGEKVFLECVQDMDHENMFWYRQDPGLGLRLIYFSYDVKMKEKGDIPEGYSVSREKKERFSLILESASTNQTSMYLCASSLAHRVSQPQHFGDGTRLSIL.